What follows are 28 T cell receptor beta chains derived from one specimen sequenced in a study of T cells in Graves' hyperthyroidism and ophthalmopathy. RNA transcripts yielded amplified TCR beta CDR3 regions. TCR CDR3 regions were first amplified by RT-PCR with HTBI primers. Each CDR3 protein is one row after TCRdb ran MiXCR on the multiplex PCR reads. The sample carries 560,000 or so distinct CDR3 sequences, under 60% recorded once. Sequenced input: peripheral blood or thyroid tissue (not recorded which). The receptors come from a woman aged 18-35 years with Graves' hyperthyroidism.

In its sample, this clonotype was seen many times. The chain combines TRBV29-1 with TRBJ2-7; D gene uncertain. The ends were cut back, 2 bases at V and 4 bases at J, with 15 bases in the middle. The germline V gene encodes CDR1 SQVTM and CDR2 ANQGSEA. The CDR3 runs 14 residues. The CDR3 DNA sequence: TGCAGCGTTGAATTAGGTGGCTACCAGTACGAGCAGTACTTC. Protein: CSVELGGYQYEQYF.

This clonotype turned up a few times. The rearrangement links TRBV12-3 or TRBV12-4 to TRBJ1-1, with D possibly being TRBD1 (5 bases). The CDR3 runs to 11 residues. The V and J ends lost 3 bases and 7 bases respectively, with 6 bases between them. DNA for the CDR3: TGTGCCAGCAGTTTTGACAGTGAAGCTTTCTTT. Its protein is CASSFDSEAFF.

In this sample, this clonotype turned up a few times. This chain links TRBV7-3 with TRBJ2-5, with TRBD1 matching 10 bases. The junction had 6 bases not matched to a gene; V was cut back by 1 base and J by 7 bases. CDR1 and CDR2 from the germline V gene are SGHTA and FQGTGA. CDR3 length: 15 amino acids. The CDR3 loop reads CASSLKGQGGGTQYF. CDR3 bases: TGTGCCAGCAGCTTAAAAGGACAGGGGGGTGGGACCCAGTACTTC. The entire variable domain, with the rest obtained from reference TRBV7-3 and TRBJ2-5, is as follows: GAGVSQTPSNKVTEKGKYVELRCDPISGHTALYWYRQSLGQGPEFLIYFQGTGAADDSGLPNDRFFAVRPEGSVSTLKIQRTERGDSAVYLCASSLKGQGGGTQYFGPGTRLLVL.

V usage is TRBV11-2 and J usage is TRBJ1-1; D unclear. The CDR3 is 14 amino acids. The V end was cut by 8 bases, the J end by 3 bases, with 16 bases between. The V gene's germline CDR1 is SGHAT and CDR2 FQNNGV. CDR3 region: CASSPRSAHTEAFF. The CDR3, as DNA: TGTGCCAGCTCACCAAGGTCAGCTCACACTGAAGCTTTCTTT.

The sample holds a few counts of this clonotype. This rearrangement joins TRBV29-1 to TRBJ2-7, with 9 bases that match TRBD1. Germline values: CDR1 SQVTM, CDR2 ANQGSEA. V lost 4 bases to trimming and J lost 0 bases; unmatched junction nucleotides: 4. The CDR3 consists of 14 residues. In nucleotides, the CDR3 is TGCAGCGTTGCGGGACAGGGAGGCTCCTACGAGCAGTACTTC. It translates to CSVAGQGGSYEQYF.

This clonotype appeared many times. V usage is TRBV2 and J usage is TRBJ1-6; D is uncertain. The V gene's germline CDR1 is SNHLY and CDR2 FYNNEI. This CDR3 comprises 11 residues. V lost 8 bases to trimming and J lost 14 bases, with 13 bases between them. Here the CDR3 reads CASSEIAALHF. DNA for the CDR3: TGTGCCAGCTCCGAGATAGCGGCCCTCCACTTT.

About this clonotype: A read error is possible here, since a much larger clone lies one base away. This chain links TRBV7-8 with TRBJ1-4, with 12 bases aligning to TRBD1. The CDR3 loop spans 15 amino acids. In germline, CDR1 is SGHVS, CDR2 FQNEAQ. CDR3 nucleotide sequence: TGTGACAGCAGCGTAACGGGACAGGGGGCTGAAAAACTGTTTTTT. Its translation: CDSSVTGQGAEKLFF.

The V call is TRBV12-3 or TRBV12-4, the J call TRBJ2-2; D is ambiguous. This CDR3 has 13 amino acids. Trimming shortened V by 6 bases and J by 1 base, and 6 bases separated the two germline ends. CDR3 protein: CASSHRNTGELFF. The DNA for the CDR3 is TGTGCCAGCAGCCACAGGAACACCGGGGAGCTGTTTTTT.

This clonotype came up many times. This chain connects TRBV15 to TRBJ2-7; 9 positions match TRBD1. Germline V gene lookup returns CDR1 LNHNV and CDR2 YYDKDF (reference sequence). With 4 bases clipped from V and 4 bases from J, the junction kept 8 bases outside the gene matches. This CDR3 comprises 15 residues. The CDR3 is CATSTPTGGGYEQYF. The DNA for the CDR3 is TGTGCCACCAGCACCCCGACAGGGGGAGGATACGAGCAGTACTTC.

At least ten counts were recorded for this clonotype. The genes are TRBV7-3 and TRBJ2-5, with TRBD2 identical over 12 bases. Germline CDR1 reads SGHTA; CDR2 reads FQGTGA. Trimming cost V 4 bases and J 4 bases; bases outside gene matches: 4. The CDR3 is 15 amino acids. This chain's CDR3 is CASSSQTSGRETQYF. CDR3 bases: TGTGCCAGCAGCTCGCAGACTAGCGGGAGAGAGACCCAGTACTTC.

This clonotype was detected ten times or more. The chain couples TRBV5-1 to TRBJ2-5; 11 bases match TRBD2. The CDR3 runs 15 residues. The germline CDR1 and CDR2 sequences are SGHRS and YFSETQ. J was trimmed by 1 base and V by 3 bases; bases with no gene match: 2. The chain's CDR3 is CASSSGTSGQETQYF. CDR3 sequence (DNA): TGCGCCAGCAGCTCCGGGACTAGCGGCCAAGAGACCCAGTACTTC. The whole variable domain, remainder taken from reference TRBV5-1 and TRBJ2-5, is KAGVTQTPRYLIKTRGQQVTLSCSPISGHRSVSWYQQTPGQGLQFLFEYFSETQRNKGNFPGRFSGRQFSNSRSEMNVSTLELGDSALYLCASSSGTSGQETQYFGPGTRLLVL.

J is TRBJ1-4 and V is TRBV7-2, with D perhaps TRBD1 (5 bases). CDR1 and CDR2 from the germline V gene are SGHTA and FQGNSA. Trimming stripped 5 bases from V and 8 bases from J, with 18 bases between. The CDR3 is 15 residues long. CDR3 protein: CASSRSAEGREKLFF. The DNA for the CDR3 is TGTGCCAGCAGCAGGTCCGCGGAGGGACGGGAAAAACTGTTTTTT. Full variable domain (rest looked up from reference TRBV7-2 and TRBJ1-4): GAGVSQSPSNKVTEKGKDVELRCDPISGHTALYWYRQSLGQGLEFLIYFQGNSAPDKSGLPSDRFSAERTGGSVSTLTIQRTQQEDSAVYLCASSRSAEGREKLFFGSGTQLSVL.

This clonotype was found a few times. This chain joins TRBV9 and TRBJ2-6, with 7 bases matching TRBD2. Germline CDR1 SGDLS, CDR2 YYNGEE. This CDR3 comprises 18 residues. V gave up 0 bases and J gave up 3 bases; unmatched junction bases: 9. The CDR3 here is CASSVAGTGGVGANVLTF. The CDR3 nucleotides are TGTGCCAGCAGCGTAGCTGGGACGGGAGGTGTTGGGGCCAACGTCCTGACTTTC.

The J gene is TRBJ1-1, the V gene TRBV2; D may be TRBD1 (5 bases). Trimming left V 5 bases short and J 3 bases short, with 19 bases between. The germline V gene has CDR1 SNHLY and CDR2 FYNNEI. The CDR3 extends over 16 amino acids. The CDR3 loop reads CASSSPRRGTDTEAFF. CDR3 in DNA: TGTGCCAGCAGTTCCCCCCGGCGGGGGACGGACACTGAAGCTTTCTTT.

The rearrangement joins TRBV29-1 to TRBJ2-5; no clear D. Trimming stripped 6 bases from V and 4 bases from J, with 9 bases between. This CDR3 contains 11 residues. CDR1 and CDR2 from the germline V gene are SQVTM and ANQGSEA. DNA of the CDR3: TGCAGCGTAGTGGCCGGAGAGACCCAGTACTTC. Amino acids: CSVVAGETQYF.

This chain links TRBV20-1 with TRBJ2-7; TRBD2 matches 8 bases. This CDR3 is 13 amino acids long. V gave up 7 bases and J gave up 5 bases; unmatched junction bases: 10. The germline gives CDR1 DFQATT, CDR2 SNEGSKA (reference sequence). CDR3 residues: CSGRSGRQDEQYF. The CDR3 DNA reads TGCAGTGGGCGGAGCGGGAGACAAGACGAGCAGTACTTC.

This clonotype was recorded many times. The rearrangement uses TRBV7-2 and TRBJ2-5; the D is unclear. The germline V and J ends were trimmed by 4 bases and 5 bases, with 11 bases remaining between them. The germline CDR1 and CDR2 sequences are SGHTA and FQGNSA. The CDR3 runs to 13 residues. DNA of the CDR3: TGTGCCAGCAGCTCCTTAGATTGGGAGACCCAGTACTTC. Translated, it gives CASSSLDWETQYF.

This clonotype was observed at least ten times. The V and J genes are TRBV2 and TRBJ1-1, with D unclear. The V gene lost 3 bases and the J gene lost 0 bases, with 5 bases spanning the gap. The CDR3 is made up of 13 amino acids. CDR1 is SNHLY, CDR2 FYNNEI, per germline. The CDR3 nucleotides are TGTGCCAGCAGTGATCAGGTGAACACTGAAGCTTTCTTT. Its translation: CASSDQVNTEAFF.

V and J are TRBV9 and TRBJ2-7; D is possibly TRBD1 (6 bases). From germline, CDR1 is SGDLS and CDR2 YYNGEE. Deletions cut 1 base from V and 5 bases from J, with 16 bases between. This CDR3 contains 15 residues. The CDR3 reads CASSVLGQGHDEQYF. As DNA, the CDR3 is TGTGCCAGCAGCGTATTAGGGCAGGGGCACGACGAGCAGTACTTC. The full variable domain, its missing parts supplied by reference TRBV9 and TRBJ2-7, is DSGVTQTPKHLITATGQRVTLRCSPRSGDLSVYWYQQSLDQGLQFLIQYYNGEERAKGNILERFSAQQFPDLHSELNLSSLELGDSALYFCASSVLGQGHDEQYFGPGTRLTVT.

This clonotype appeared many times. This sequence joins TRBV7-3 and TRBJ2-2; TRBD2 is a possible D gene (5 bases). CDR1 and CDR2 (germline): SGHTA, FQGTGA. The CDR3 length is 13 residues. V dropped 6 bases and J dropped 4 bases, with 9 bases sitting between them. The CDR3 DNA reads TGTGCCAGCAGTCTCAGCGGCACCGGGGAGCTGTTTTTT. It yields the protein CASSLSGTGELFF.

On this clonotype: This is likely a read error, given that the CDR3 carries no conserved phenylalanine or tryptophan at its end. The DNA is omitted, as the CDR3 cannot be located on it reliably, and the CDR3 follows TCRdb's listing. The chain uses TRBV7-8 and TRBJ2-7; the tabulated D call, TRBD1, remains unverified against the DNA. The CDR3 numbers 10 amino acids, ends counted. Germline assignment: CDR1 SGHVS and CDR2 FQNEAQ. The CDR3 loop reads CASSGVRTGI.

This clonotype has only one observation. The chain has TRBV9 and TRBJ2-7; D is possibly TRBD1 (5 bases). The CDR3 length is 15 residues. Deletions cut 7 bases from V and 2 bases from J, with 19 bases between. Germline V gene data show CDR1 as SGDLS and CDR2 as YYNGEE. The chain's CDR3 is CASSPVSQGTYEQYF. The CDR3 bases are TGTGCCAGCTCACCTGTCTCCCAGGGTACCTACGAGCAGTACTTC.

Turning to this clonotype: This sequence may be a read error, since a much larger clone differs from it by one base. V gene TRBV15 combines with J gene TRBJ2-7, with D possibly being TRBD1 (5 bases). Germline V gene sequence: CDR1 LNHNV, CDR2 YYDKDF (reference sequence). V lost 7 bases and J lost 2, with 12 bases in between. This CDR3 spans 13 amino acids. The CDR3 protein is CATKQASPYEQYF. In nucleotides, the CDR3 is TGTGCCACCAAACAGGCGAGCCCCTACGAGCAGTACTTC.

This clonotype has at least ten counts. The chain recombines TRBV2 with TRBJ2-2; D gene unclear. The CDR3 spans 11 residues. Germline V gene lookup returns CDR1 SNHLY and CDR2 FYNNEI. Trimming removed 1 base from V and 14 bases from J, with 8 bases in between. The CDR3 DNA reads TGTGCCAGCAGTGAAGAGGTGGGACTGTTTTTT. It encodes CASSEEVGLFF. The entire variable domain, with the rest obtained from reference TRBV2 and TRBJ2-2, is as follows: EPEVTQTPSHQVTQMGQEVILRCVPISNHLYFYWYRQILGQKVEFLVSFYNNEISEKSEIFDDQFSVERPDGSNFTLKIRSTKLEDSAMYFCASSEEVGLFFGEGSRLTVL.

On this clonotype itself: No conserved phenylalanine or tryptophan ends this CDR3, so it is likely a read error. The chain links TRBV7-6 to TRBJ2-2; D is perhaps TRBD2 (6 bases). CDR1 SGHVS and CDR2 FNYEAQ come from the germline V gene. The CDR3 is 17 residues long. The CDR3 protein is CASSNQPGLFNTGELFI. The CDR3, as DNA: TGTGCTAGCAGCAACCAACCCGGACTATTTAACACCGGGGAGCTGTTTATT.

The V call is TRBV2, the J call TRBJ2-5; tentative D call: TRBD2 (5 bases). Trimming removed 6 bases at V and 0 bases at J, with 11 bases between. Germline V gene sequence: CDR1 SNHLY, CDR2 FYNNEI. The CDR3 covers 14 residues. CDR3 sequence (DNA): TGTGCCAGCAGCGGACTCAAGTACCAAGAGACCCAGTACTTC. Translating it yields CASSGLKYQETQYF.

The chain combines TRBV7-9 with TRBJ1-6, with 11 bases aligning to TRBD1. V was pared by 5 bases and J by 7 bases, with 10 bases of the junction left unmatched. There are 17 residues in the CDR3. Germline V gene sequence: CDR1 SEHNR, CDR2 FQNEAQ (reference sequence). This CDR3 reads CASSPGRTGGSNSPLHF. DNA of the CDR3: TGTGCCAGCAGCCCCGGACGGACAGGGGGCAGCAATTCACCCCTCCACTTT.

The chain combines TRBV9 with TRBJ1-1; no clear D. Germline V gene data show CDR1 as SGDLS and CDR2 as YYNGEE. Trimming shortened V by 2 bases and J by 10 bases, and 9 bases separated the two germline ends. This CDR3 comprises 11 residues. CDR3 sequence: CASSVIYGAFF. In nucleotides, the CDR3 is TGTGCCAGCAGCGTTATCTATGGAGCTTTCTTT.